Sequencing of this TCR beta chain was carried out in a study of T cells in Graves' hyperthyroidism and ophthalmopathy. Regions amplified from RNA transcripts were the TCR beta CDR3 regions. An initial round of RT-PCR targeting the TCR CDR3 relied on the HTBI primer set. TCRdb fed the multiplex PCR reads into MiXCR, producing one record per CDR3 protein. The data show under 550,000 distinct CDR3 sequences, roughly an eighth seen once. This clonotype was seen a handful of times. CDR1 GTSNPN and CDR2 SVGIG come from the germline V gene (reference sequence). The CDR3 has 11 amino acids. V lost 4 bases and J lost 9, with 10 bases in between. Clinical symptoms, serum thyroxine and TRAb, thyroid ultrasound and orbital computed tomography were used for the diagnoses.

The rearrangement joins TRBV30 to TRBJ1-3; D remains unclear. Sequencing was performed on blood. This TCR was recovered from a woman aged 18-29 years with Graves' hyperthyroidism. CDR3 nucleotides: TGTGCCTGGATGAAGGGTTCCACCATATATTTT. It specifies CAWMKGSTIYF.